The 21 T cell receptor beta chains below were found in one sample sequenced in a study of OX40 agonist ivuxolimab in advanced cancers. Libraries were built with the immunoSEQ multiplex PCR assay. This immuneACCESS table, as held by TCRdb, lists in-frame sequences with V and J called but not all clones. Of the missing ones, under half trace to an unresolved V gene in checked studies; the others have no known cause. The sample records approximately 70,000 clones, 70% to 90% of which are singletons. The ten largest clones capture approximately 0.25% of the sample. The sample in question was CD4+ or CD8+ T cells sorted from blood, obtained in a trial of the OX40 agonist ivuxolimab. All receptors derive from an adult with an advanced solid tumor such as melanoma, head and neck, liver or kidney cancer.

The chain uses TRBV7-9 and TRBJ2-7; 8 bases line up with TRBD2. V dropped 5 bases and J dropped 5; count of bases not matched to a gene: 8. Germline assignment: CDR1 SEHNR and CDR2 FQNEAQ (reference sequence). The CDR3 is 14 residues long. CDR3 in DNA: TGTGCCAGCAGCAGGGGACTAGGCGCGAACGAGCAGTACTTC. It is translated as CASSRGLGANEQYF.

The V gene is TRBV7-8, the J gene TRBJ1-1; D is unresolved. There are 14 residues in the CDR3. The V end lost 5 bases, the J end lost 3 bases, and 13 bases lay between the germline ends. Looked up from germline, CDR1 is SGHVS and CDR2 is FQNEAQ. The CDR3 loop is CASSNKGGDTEAFF. The CDR3 DNA reads as TGTGCCAGCAGCAACAAGGGAGGTGACACTGAAGCTTTCTTT.

V is TRBV5-1 and J is TRBJ1-2; 9 bases fit TRBD1. With V trimmed by 4 bases and J by 7 bases, 11 bases remained unmatched. In germline, CDR1 is SGHRS, CDR2 YFSETQ. This CDR3 is 15 amino acids long. In nucleotides, the CDR3 is TGCGCCAGCAGCCTACAGGGACAGGGACGGGTTGGCTACACCTTC. The encoded protein is CASSLQGQGRVGYTF.

Regarding this clone: One end of the junction varies from germline; a read error may be responsible. At the DNA level, this CDR3 is encoded by other sequences in the same sample as well. This chain connects TRBV13 to TRBJ2-2, with D tentatively TRBD2 (6 bases). CDR3 size: 16 residues. From germline, CDR1 is PRHDT and CDR2 FYEKMQ (reference sequence). This CDR3 is CASSSIGPGDTGELFF. The CDR3 bases are TGTGCCAGCAGCTCCATAGGTCCGGGAGACACTGGGGAGCTGTTTTTT.

This clone was observed a few times. The chain combines TRBV4-1 with TRBJ2-7, with D perhaps TRBD2 (5 bases). Trimming removed 1 base from V and 5 bases from J, with 15 bases in between. Germline CDR1 MGHRA, CDR2 YSYEKL. The CDR3 runs to 15 residues. CDR3 DNA: TGCGCCAGCAGCCAAGGGAGAGGGAGTCGCAACGAGCAGTACTTC. Its translation: CASSQGRGSRNEQYF.

The chain links TRBV18 to TRBJ1-3; no firm D call. The V gene lost 0 bases and the J gene lost 4 bases, with 10 bases spanning the gap. The CDR3 is made up of 15 amino acids. Germline V gene data show CDR1 as KGHSH and CDR2 as LQKENI. CDR3 DNA sequence: TGTGCCAGCTCACCACCATCAACGGACGGAAACACCATATATTTT. This encodes CASSPPSTDGNTIYF.

The rearrangement uses TRBV19 and TRBJ1-5; D call uncertain. The ends were cut back, 4 bases at V and 0 bases at J, with 13 bases in the middle. Looked up from germline, CDR1 is LNHDA and CDR2 is SQIVND (reference sequence). The CDR3 totals 16 residues. The DNA for the CDR3 is TGTGCCAGTAGTAGAATGAAACTTAGTAGCAATCAGCCCCAGCATTTT. This codes for CASSRMKLSSNQPQHF.

The chain couples TRBV7-8 to TRBJ2-2; no firm D call. Trimming took 7 bases from V and 4 from J, leaving 16 bases between them. CDR3 length equals 15 residues. Germline V gene sequence: CDR1 SGHVS, CDR2 FQNEAQ. The DNA of the CDR3 is TGTGCCAGCAACCAGGCTGGGTCGGGCACCGGGGAGCTGTTTTTT. Protein sequence: CASNQAGSGTGELFF.

This chain connects TRBV6-5 to TRBJ2-1; 7 positions match TRBD2. The CDR3 runs to 16 residues. The J segment lost 5 bases and the V segment lost 2 bases, leaving 9 bases of the junction unmatched. CDR1 and CDR2 (germline): MNHEY, SVGAGI. CDR3 region: CASSYGASGSHNEQFF. The CDR3 nucleotides are TGTGCCAGCAGTTACGGAGCTAGCGGAAGCCACAATGAGCAGTTCTTC.

In DNA form, the CDR3 reads TGCAGCGTTGAATGGAAACACCTCCTCTATGGCTACACCTTC. Translated, it gives CSVEWKHLLYGYTF. This chain connects TRBV29-1 to TRBJ1-2; the D is unclear. Trimming removed 2 bases at V and 4 bases at J, with 14 bases between. The CDR3 totals 14 residues. Per germline, CDR1 SQVTM and CDR2 ANQGSEA. The full variable domain, rest sourced from reference TRBV29-1 and TRBJ1-2, is SAVISQKPSRDICQRGTSLTIQCQVDSQVTMMFWYRQQPGQSLTLIATANQGSEATYESGFVIDKFPISRPNLTFSTLTVSNMSPEDSSIYLCSVEWKHLLYGYTFGSGTRLTVV.

The chain combines TRBV11-1 with TRBJ2-3; D not resolved. CDR3 length: 14 amino acids. CDR1 is SGHAT, CDR2 FQDESV, per germline (reference sequence). Trimming took 2 bases from V and 9 from J, leaving 15 bases between them. The CDR3 DNA reads TGTGCCAGCAGCTTACAGTCCGCAGGCGCCACGCAGTATTTT. The encoded protein is CASSLQSAGATQYF.

The genes are TRBV18 and TRBJ1-1; no definite D call. Germline-derived CDR1 and CDR2 are KGHSH and LQKENI. With 5 bases removed from V and 0 bases from J, the gap between germline ends came to 7 bases. This CDR3 is 13 amino acids long. CDR3 bases: TGTGCCAGCTCAGAAGACCTGAACACTGAAGCTTTCTTT. The encoded protein is CASSEDLNTEAFF. Full variable domain (rest looked up from reference TRBV18 and TRBJ1-1): NAGVMQNPRHLVRRRGQEARLRCSPMKGHSHVYWYRQLPEEGLKFMVYLQKENIIDESGMPKERFSAEFPKEGPSILRIQQVVRGDSAAYFCASSEDLNTEAFFGQGTRLTVV.

The gene calls are TRBV5-1 and TRBJ2-5; D gene unclear. Germline-derived CDR1 and CDR2 are SGHRS and YFSETQ. V was cut by 0 bases and J by 1 base, with 4 bases left in between. This CDR3 has 13 amino acids. CDR3 nucleotides: TGCGCCAGCAGCTTGGGTCCCCAAGAGACCCAGTACTTC. Translating it yields CASSLGPQETQYF.

This clone was found once. The chain recombines TRBV15 with TRBJ2-3, with a weak D call TRBD2 (6 bases). The germline CDR1 and CDR2 sequences are LNHNV and YYDKDF (reference sequence). The CDR3 has 15 amino acids. V dropped 2 bases and J dropped 4 bases, with 13 bases sitting between them. The CDR3 bases are TGTGCCACCAGCAGACTAACTAGCTGGGCAGATACGCAGTATTTT. The encoded protein is CATSRLTSWADTQYF. The full variable domain, rest sourced from reference TRBV15 and TRBJ2-3, is DAMVIQNPRYQVTQFGKPVTLSCSQTLNHNVMYWYQQKSSQAPKLLFHYYDKDFNNEADTPDNFQSRRPNTSFCFLDIRSPGLGDTAMYLCATSRLTSWADTQYFGPGTRLTVL.

The rearrangement joins TRBV7-2 to TRBJ2-7, with 10 bases identical to TRBD2. The CDR3 is made up of 14 amino acids. Germline values: CDR1 SGHTA, CDR2 FQGNSA. Germline trimming cut 5 bases from V and 4 bases from J; bases unmatched to any gene: 5. CDR3 DNA sequence: TGTGCCAGCAGCGAAAATAGCGGGAGGTACGAGCAGTACTTC. Its translation is CASSENSGRYEQYF.

The V call is TRBV6-6, the J call TRBJ1-1; D uncertain. Germline CDR1 MNHNY, CDR2 SVGAGI (reference sequence). V was pared by 0 bases and J by 1 base, with 6 bases between. This CDR3 contains 14 residues. The CDR3 sequence is CASSYSPQNTEAFF. DNA of the CDR3: TGTGCCAGCAGTTACTCCCCACAGAACACTGAAGCTTTCTTT.

The chain recombines TRBV7-9 with TRBJ2-5; D is possibly TRBD2 (6 bases). Trimming shortened V by 4 bases and J by 2 bases, and 14 bases separated the two germline ends. The CDR3 covers 15 residues. Germline V gene sequence: CDR1 SEHNR, CDR2 FQNEAQ (reference sequence). CDR3 in amino acids: CASSSTSGYQETQYF. In DNA form, the CDR3 reads TGTGCCAGCAGCTCTACGAGCGGGTATCAAGAGACCCAGTACTTC.

V and J are TRBV27 and TRBJ2-3; D not resolved. Germline CDR1 and CDR2: MNHEY and SMNVEV (reference sequence). Between the trimmed V and J ends, which lost 5 bases and 0 bases, there was a span of 6 bases. The CDR3 has 13 residues. DNA for the CDR3: TGTGCCAGCAGTCACTACAGCACAGATACGCAGTATTTT. Protein: CASSHYSTDTQYF.

This chain joins TRBV11-2 and TRBJ2-1; D is unresolved. Between the trimmed V and J ends, which lost 1 base and 5 bases, there was a span of 12 bases. The CDR3 is made up of 15 amino acids. Germline loops: CDR1 SGHAT, CDR2 FQNNGV. The CDR3 is CASSLASYTNNEQFF. CDR3 DNA sequence: TGTGCCAGCAGCTTAGCCAGCTACACCAACAATGAGCAGTTCTTC.

In this sample, this clone turned up once. The chain carries TRBV7-9 and TRBJ2-7; tentatively, D is TRBD2 (5 bases). CDR1 is SEHNR, CDR2 FQNEAQ, per germline (reference sequence). V was cut by 4 bases and J by 5 bases, with 18 bases left in between. The CDR3 spans 15 residues. CDR3 amino acids: CASSSRRAGEDEQYF. The CDR3 DNA is TGTGCCAGCAGCTCCCGGCGGGCTGGAGAGGACGAGCAGTACTTC.

The chain has TRBV7-8 and TRBJ1-5; the D is unclear. The V gene's germline CDR1 is SGHVS and CDR2 FQNEAQ. This CDR3 has 13 residues. V lost 1 base, J lost 8 bases, and 9 bases lay in between. The CDR3: CASSLDRGEPQHF. CDR3 DNA sequence: TGTGCCAGCAGCTTAGACCGTGGCGAGCCCCAGCATTTT.